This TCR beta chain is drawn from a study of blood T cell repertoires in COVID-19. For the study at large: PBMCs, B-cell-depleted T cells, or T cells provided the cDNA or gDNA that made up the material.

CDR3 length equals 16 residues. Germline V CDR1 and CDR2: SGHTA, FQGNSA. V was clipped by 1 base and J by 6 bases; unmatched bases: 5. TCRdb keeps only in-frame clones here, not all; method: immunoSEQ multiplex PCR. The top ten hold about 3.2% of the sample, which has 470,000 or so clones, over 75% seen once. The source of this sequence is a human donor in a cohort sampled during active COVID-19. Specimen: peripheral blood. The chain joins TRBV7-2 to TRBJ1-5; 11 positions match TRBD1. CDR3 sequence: CASSLGDRGYPQPQHF. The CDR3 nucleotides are TGTGCCAGCAGCTTAGGGGACAGGGGGTACCCTCAGCCCCAGCATTTT.